A selection of T cell receptor beta chains follows, all from one sample in a study of blood T cell repertoires in COVID-19. Sequencing used immunoSEQ multiplex PCR; TCRdb keeps in-frame clones, though not all of them. The repertoire holds 200,000 to 250,000 clones, with approximately 80% as singletons. Input material: peripheral blood. All receptors come from a woman in her 50s with acute or convalescent COVID-19. Each CDR3 is given with its conserved first and last residue. Each record gives: CDR3 protein, J gene, V gene.

CASGKKGEFSNQPQHF,TRBJ1-5,TRBV19
CASTGGPQPQHF,TRBJ1-5,TRBV19
CASSSENGGIQPQHF,TRBJ1-5,TRBV27
CASRGLAGDTGYNEQFF,TRBJ2-1,TRBV19
CATSDPQTTGTRSYNEQFF,TRBJ2-1,TRBV24-1
CASSLARGGYTF,TRBJ1-2,TRBV5-4
CASSLAGTSGAGELFF,TRBJ2-2,TRBV5-1
CASSLAPSGSLGYEQYF,TRBJ2-7,TRBV11-2
CASSSLLLETQYF,TRBJ2-5,TRBV7-2
CASSPTGTIYNEQFF,TRBJ2-1,TRBV18
CASGGDFKTQYF,TRBJ2-5,TRBV12-5
CASSLLGRGTFF,TRBJ1-1,TRBV7-2
CASSQGDNKANTIYF,TRBJ1-3,TRBV4-1
CASSITQGTDTQYF,TRBJ2-3,TRBV9
CASSLGNPNTEAFF,TRBJ1-1,TRBV11-2
CASRGQGGHSNEKLFF,TRBJ1-4,TRBV2
CASSRDRNSYNEQFF,TRBJ2-1,TRBV19
CAWSGSPADEQYF,TRBJ2-7,TRBV30
CASSSRVGANYGYTF,TRBJ1-2,TRBV7-2
CASSPQGAGNTEAFF,TRBJ1-1,TRBV6-5
CSVGMSSGSANEQFF,TRBJ2-1,TRBV29-1
CASSPRTGVNTEAFF,TRBJ1-1,TRBV5-1
CASSQSTGVGTDTQYF,TRBJ2-3,TRBV4-2
CATSDPTGGWVTGELFF,TRBJ2-2,TRBV24-1
CASSTRQGLYGYTF,TRBJ1-2,TRBV19
CASSHRLVAYNEQFF,TRBJ2-1,TRBV3-1/TRBV3-2
CASSSPGPYEQYF,TRBJ2-7,TRBV27
CASSFSRGEKLFF,TRBJ1-4,TRBV12-3/TRBV12-4
CASSQRFGPASGELSEQFF,TRBJ2-1,TRBV14
CASTLGTEPYEQYF,TRBJ2-7,TRBV28
CASGTSGRANEQFF,TRBJ2-1,TRBV28
CASSTIAGTYNEQFF,TRBJ2-1,TRBV19
CASSVAGSGQRTFF,TRBJ1-1,TRBV9
CASSMRQMNYGYTF,TRBJ1-2,TRBV5-6
CAWRGGLDSPLHF,TRBJ1-6,TRBV30
CATSRDSRGHGNTIYF,TRBJ1-3,TRBV15
CASSEALIDRRFGVF,TRBJ2-1,TRBV2
CAWSVGRDTGQYF,TRBJ2-7,TRBV30
CASSRGALNGDSPLHF,TRBJ1-6,TRBV11-1
CATSIITGSGRETQYF,TRBJ2-5,TRBV15
CASSSNVPLARETQYF,TRBJ2-5,TRBV5-1
CASSPGTSRNNEQFF,TRBJ2-1,TRBV19
CASSVTGGQLNTEAFF,TRBJ1-1,TRBV9
CASSWDSMEQYF,TRBJ2-7,TRBV2
CASSAGTRGYEQYF,TRBJ2-7,TRBV27
CATSSPGGNSPLHF,TRBJ1-6,TRBV15
CASGSGGGASDTQYF,TRBJ2-3,TRBV12-5
CSGGEGVDTEAFF,TRBJ1-1,TRBV29-1
CASSQARDREQPQHF,TRBJ1-5,TRBV14
CAWTPDYSEQFF,TRBJ2-1,TRBV30